The rows below give T cell receptor beta chains drawn from one sample of a study of T cells in Graves' hyperthyroidism and ophthalmopathy. TCRdb re-derived calls from the multiplex PCR reads in MiXCR, one entry per CDR3 protein. In the table there are 250,000 or so distinct CDR3 sequences, 13% to 15% of which are singletons. Specimen: blood. These receptors all stem from a woman in her forties or fifties with Graves' hyperthyroidism that later progressed to Graves' ophthalmopathy. Each CDR3 is given with its conserved first and last residue. A D gene is named only where the DNA matches it firmly. Not every row has a clone size; where given, it reads once, few, many or a size class.

TRBV12-3/TRBV12-4	.	many	TRBJ2-7	CASSLFEGIPYEQYF	TGTGCCAGCAGTTTATTTGAGGGGATCCCTTACGAGCAGTACTTC
TRBV7-9	.	many	TRBJ1-4	CASSFLGTNEKLFF	TGTGCCAGCAGCTTTCTAGGCACAAATGAAAAACTGTTTTTT
TRBV6-1	.	.	TRBJ1-2	CASGIGYTF	TGTGCCAGCGGCATTGGCTACACCTTC
TRBV2	TRBD2	.	TRBJ2-1	CATPGLAGGRRPYNEQFF	TGTGCCACCCCCGGACTAGCGGGGGGGCGGAGACCATACAATGAGCAGTTCTTC
TRBV6-1	TRBD1	.	TRBJ2-7	CASTDRDYEQYF	TGTGCCAGCACGGACAGGGACTACGAGCAGTACTTC
TRBV6-2/TRBV6-3	.	many	TRBJ2-5	CASSYGAAPGAQYF	TGTGCCAGCAGTTACGGAGCGGCCCCGGGGGCCCAGTACTTC
TRBV28	TRBD1	many	TRBJ2-7	CASSSPGQIYEQYF	TGTGCCAGCAGTTCCCCGGGACAGATATACGAGCAGTACTTC
TRBV6-1	TRBD1	few	TRBJ1-2	CASRGTGDYGYTF	TGTGCCAGCAGGGGGACAGGAGACTATGGCTACACCTTC
TRBV7-3	.	.	TRBJ2-5	CASSFRAKETQYF	TGTGCCAGCAGCTTTAGGGCTAAAGAGACCCAGTACTTC
TRBV28	TRBD1	.	TRBJ1-2	CASSQIMTGQYGYTF	TGTGCCAGCAGCCAAATCATGACAGGGCAATATGGCTACACCTTC
TRBV3-1	.	many	TRBJ2-7	CASSQPGLPSYEQYF	TGTGCCAGCAGCCAACCCGGGCTACCTTCCTACGAGCAGTACTTC
TRBV5-1	.	.	TRBJ1-2	CASSPLWGTEGYTF	TGCGCCAGCAGCCCCCTTTGGGGGACTGAGGGCTACACCTTC
TRBV2	.	many	TRBJ2-5	CATRMAQYF	TGTGCCACTCGGATGGCCCAGTACTTC
TRBV12-3/TRBV12-4	TRBD2	many	TRBJ2-3	CASRGLAGGRTDTQYF	TGTGCCAGCAGGGGACTAGCGGGAGGTCGCACAGATACGCAGTATTTT
TRBV7-8	TRBD1	many	TRBJ2-7	CASSFPIDRGGNEQYF	TGTGCCAGCAGCTTCCCGATTGACAGGGGGGGGAACGAGCAGTACTTC
TRBV27	TRBD2	many	TRBJ2-7	CASRPEGLAGELYEQYF	TGTGCCAGCAGACCAGAGGGACTAGCGGGAGAATTGTACGAGCAGTACTTC
TRBV12-3/TRBV12-4	.	many	TRBJ2-5	CATAGTNRGGETQYF	TGTGCCACCGCGGGGACCAACAGGGGCGGGGAGACCCAGTACTTC
TRBV20-1	TRBD1	many	TRBJ2-7	CSATRDRGPYEQYF	TGCAGTGCAACCCGGGACAGGGGGCCCTACGAGCAGTACTTC
TRBV7-9	.	many	TRBJ2-7	CASSYVGRGYEQYF	TGTGCCAGCAGCTATGTGGGCAGGGGCTACGAGCAGTACTTC
TRBV28	.	many	TRBJ2-7	CASSLQGHGEQYF	TGTGCCAGCAGTTTACAGGGACATGGGGAGCAGTACTTC
TRBV20-1	TRBD2	.	TRBJ2-7	CSTGGGGAIPNEQYF	TGCAGTACGGGGGGGGGGGGCGCGATTCCTAACGAGCAGTACTTC
TRBV3-1	.	many	TRBJ2-1	CASSQGGGINEQFF	TGTGCCAGCAGCCAAGGTGGAGGGATCAATGAGCAGTTCTTC
TRBV29-1	.	.	TRBJ2-7	CSVEVDGYEQYF	TGCAGCGTTGAAGTAGACGGGTACGAGCAGTACTTC
TRBV5-1	.	.	TRBJ2-5	CASNLGWGDSETQYF	TGCGCCAGCAATTTGGGTTGGGGGGATTCAGAGACCCAGTACTTC
TRBV5-1	.	many	TRBJ2-2	CASRSGSDTGELFF	TGCGCCAGCAGAAGCGGGTCTGACACCGGGGAGCTGTTTTTT
TRBV5-4	.	few	TRBJ2-4	CASSHRDTQRNIQYF	TGTGCCAGCAGCCACCGGGACACCCAGCGAAACATTCAGTACTTC
TRBV18	.	many	TRBJ1-5	CASSFDNSNQPQHF	TGTGCCAGCTCATTCGACAATAGCAATCAGCCCCAGCATTTT
TRBV7-8	.	many	TRBJ2-3	CASRLYRARTDTQYF	TGTGCCAGCAGACTCTACAGGGCCCGCACAGATACGCAGTATTTT
TRBV5-4	.	few	TRBJ2-3	CASSSGGLRSTDTQYF	TGTGCCAGCAGCTCAGGGGGGTTGCGTAGCACAGATACGCAGTATTTT
TRBV4-1	.	many	TRBJ2-5	CASSETYEKETQYF	TGCGCCAGCAGCGAGACCTACGAAAAAGAGACCCAGTACTTC
TRBV27	.	many	TRBJ1-5	CATRTGTGINQPQHF	TGTGCCACCCGAACCGGGACGGGAATCAATCAGCCCCAGCATTTT
TRBV27	TRBD2	many	TRBJ2-1	CASSRGLLGEQFF	TGTGCCAGCAGTCGGGGACTACTTGGTGAGCAGTTCTTC
TRBV29-1	TRBD2	many	TRBJ2-5	CSVEGLVGETQYF	TGCAGCGTTGAGGGACTAGTAGGAGAGACCCAGTACTTC
TRBV5-1	.	many	TRBJ2-2	CASRRGFNTGELFF	TGCGCCAGCAGGAGGGGGTTCAACACCGGGGAGCTGTTTTTT
TRBV4-1	.	many	TRBJ2-2	CASSFGPMNTGELFF	TGCGCCAGCAGCTTTGGACCAATGAACACCGGGGAGCTGTTTTTT
TRBV12-3/TRBV12-4	.	many	TRBJ2-1	CASSLTLTSNEQFF	TGTGCCAGCAGTTTGACTCTAACCTCGAATGAGCAGTTCTTC
TRBV29-1	.	many	TRBJ1-3	CSVADNSGNTIYF	TGCAGCGTGGCGGACAATTCGGGAAACACCATATATTTT
TRBV18	.	many	TRBJ1-1	CASSPALGAGTEAFF	TGTGCCAGCTCACCAGCTCTCGGGGCAGGGACTGAAGCTTTCTTT
TRBV5-1	.	few	TRBJ2-6	CASFDLVGANVLTF	TGCGCCAGCTTCGATTTGGTGGGGGCCAACGTCCTGACTTTC
TRBV19	.	.	TRBJ1-4	CASSIGRTFGREKLFF	TGTGCCAGTAGTATAGGACGGACCTTCGGTAGAGAAAAACTGTTTTTT
TRBV6-1	.	many	TRBJ2-7	CASRSRSASSYEQYF	TGTGCCAGCAGGTCGCGGAGCGCCAGCTCCTACGAGCAGTACTTC
TRBV9	.	many	TRBJ1-2	CASSAAGLGYTF	TGTGCCAGCAGCGCGGCAGGGTTGGGCTACACCTTC
TRBV6-5	.	many	TRBJ2-5	CASSYSRGGETQYF	TGTGCCAGCAGTTACTCGAGGGGCGGGGAGACCCAGTACTTC
TRBV9	.	many	TRBJ2-2	CASSWGGTGELFF	TGTGCCAGCAGTTGGGGAGGCACCGGGGAGCTGTTTTTT
TRBV7-9	.	.	TRBJ2-6	CATNPPGDNFGANVLTF	TGTGCCACCAACCCCCCAGGAGATAATTTTGGGGCCAACGTCCTGACTTTC
TRBV28	.	few	TRBJ1-1	CASSSTEAFF	TGTGCCAGCAGTTCGACGGAAGCTTTCTTT
TRBV12-3/TRBV12-4	.	many	TRBJ2-2	CASSLGQDRQAGELFF	TGTGCCAGCAGTTTGGGCCAGGACAGACAGGCCGGGGAGCTGTTTTTT
TRBV2	TRBD1	many	TRBJ1-5	CASATGDLKQPQHF	TGTGCCAGTGCGACAGGGGACTTAAAACAGCCCCAGCATTTT
TRBV7-9	TRBD1	.	TRBJ2-5	CASSGTGTANQETQYF	TGTGCCAGCAGCGGGACCGGGACAGCTAACCAAGAGACCCAGTACTTC
TRBV4-2	TRBD2	many	TRBJ2-3	CASSQELGGIFTDTQYF	TGTGCCAGCAGCCAAGAGCTGGGGGGGATCTTCACAGATACGCAGTATTTT
TRBV20-1	TRBD2	many	TRBJ2-7	CSAGTSGRVYEQYF	TGCAGTGCGGGGACTAGCGGGAGAGTGTACGAGCAGTACTTC
TRBV6-1	.	many	TRBJ2-3	CASSPIVQAAQYF	TGTGCCAGCAGCCCTATAGTTCAGGCGGCGCAGTATTTT
TRBV30	.	many	TRBJ1-5	CAWSRGSNQPQHF	TGTGCCTGGAGTCGAGGGAGCAATCAGCCCCAGCATTTT
TRBV10-3	TRBD1	many	TRBJ2-7	CAISDPGQAQRGQYF	TGTGCCATCAGTGACCCGGGACAGGCTCAACGGGGGCAGTACTTC
TRBV29-1	.	few	TRBJ2-2	CSVEMGSPGELFF	TGCAGCGTTGAAATGGGGTCCCCCGGGGAGCTGTTTTTT
TRBV9	TRBD2	many	TRBJ2-1	CASSVVGSGSYNEQFF	TGTGCCAGCAGCGTAGTTGGTAGCGGGAGCTACAATGAGCAGTTCTTC
TRBV27	.	many	TRBJ2-7	CASSPPGYYEQYF	TGTGCCAGCAGTCCTCCGGGCTACTACGAGCAGTACTTC
TRBV10-3	.	few	TRBJ1-3	CAISPSLARNTIYF	TGTGCCATCAGTCCCAGCTTGGCGAGAAACACCATATATTTT
TRBV28	.	many	TRBJ1-1	CASSTLNGANTEAFF	TGTGCCAGCAGTACCCTAAATGGGGCCAACACTGAAGCTTTCTTT